This TCR beta chain was obtained from a study of blood T cell repertoires in COVID-19. Study as a whole: T cells, B-cell-depleted T cells, or PBMCs provided the cDNA or gDNA that served as material.

In the original processing: Amplification with reference gene primers provided the estimates of nucleated cell counts. Profiled with immunoSEQ multiplex PCR; TCRdb holds only in-frame clones, not every one. V and J calls and clone size come straight from that table; D and trimming were deduced from the DNA. The data show under 300,000 clones, with more than 75% seen just once and approximately 1.5% held by the top ten. Enrolled through a virtual design, the participants were between about 18 and 100 years of age and came from 24 US areas. Membership in each cohort depended on participant-reported clinical history. The TCR was taken from a woman between 45 and 65 years old who had recovered from COVID-19. What was sequenced was PBMCs or T cells enriched from blood (not recorded which).

The CDR3, as DNA: TGTGCCAGCTCATCCCTAGACTACGAGCAGTACTTC. As protein: CASSSLDYEQYF. The chain joins TRBV18 to TRBJ2-7; D ambiguous. Germline-derived CDR1 and CDR2 are KGHSH and LQKENI. V lost 5 bases and J 3 bases, leaving 8 bases between the germline ends. The CDR3 runs to 12 residues.